One TCR beta chain is described in this entry. The data were taken from a study of cytomegalovirus exposure and HLA in healthy donors. In germline, CDR1 is SGHRS, CDR2 YFSETQ. There are 13 residues in the CDR3. V dropped 5 bases and J dropped 5 bases, with 13 bases sitting between them. Amplification used 60 Vbeta primers and 13 Jbeta primers. Assay: immunoSEQ multiplex PCR; the TCRdb copy retains only in-frame clones and omits some. This repertoire shows 200,000 or so clones, about 83% found once; its top ten account for 4.5% to 7.5%. The chain couples TRBV5-1 to TRBJ2-5, with D possibly being TRBD1 (6 bases). The sample taken for sequencing was PBMCs. The origin of this receptor is a woman aged 25-40 years in good health and CMV-seropositive. The chain's CDR3 is CASRGTGSETQYF. DNA for the CDR3: TGCGCCAGCAGGGGCACAGGGTCCGAGACCCAGTACTTC.